The 22 T cell receptor gamma chains below come from one sample, sequenced in a study of gamma delta lymphoproliferative disorders and STAT genes. TCRdb re-called clones from the multiplex PCR reads using CATT. The top ten clones hold 60% of a sample with about 2,200 gamma-chain clones, more than 7.5% of them seen once. PBMCs from patients and controls supplied the genomic DNA for sequencing. Sequenced material: blood. The origin of the receptors is a human donor with gamma-delta T-cell large granular lymphocyte leukemia.

By share of the sample, this clone is medium-sized (0.01 to 0.1%). The chain employs TRGV4 and TRGJ1 or TRGJ2. TCRdb carries no J gene annotation; the J gene was assigned here by matching the DNA with germline. The CDR3 is 11 residues long. After removal of 4 bases from V and 10 bases from J, the junction contained 7 bases not matched to a gene. CDR1 is EGSTGY, CDR2 YDSYTSSV, per germline. CDR3 sequence: CATWDELKKLF. The CDR3 DNA reads TGTGCCACCTGGGACGAACTAAAGAAACTCTTT.

Within the sample, this clone is medium-sized (0.01 to 0.1%). The genes are TRGV10 and TRGJP1. Assignment of the J gene here rests on matching the DNA to germline, because TCRdb gives none. TRGV10 is given ORF status, its function remaining uncertain. This CDR3 comprises 13 residues. The trim removed 11 bases at V and 4 bases at J, leaving 8 bases unmatched. The CDR3 loop is CAAGHDTGWFKIF. The CDR3 DNA reads as TGTGCTGCGGGCCACGACACTGGTTGGTTCAAGATATTT.

This clone appeared a few times. The chain is built from TRGV9 and TRGJ1 or TRGJ2. No J segment appears in TCRdb, so it was assigned here by matching the sequence to germline. The CDR3 consists of 18 residues. Trimming at V came to 0 bases and at J to 3 bases, leaving 17 bases not matched to a gene. CDR1 is GITISATS, CDR2 ISYDGTV, per germline (reference sequence). The CDR3 DNA reads as TGTGCCTTGTGGGAGGTGCCAAACGTGACCTCGATTTATTATAAGAAACTCTTT. Protein: CALWEVPNVTSIYYKKLF.

This clone is labeled medium-sized (0.01 to 0.1%). The chain joins TRGV2 to TRGJP2. TCRdb supplies no J gene; here it was assigned by aligning the nucleotide sequence to germline. This CDR3 has 14 amino acids. Germline V gene sequence: CDR1 EGSNGY, CDR2 YDSYNSKV. J was trimmed by 3 bases and V by 2 bases; bases with no gene match: 3. The CDR3 protein is CATWDDRSDWIKTF. CDR3 sequence (DNA): TGTGCCACCTGGGACGATCGTAGTGATTGGATCAAGACGTTT.

A few counts support this clone. The V gene is TRGV9, the J gene TRGJ1 or TRGJ2. The J gene was missing in TCRdb and was found by matching the end of the DNA to germline. V lost 5 bases to trimming and J lost 6 bases; unmatched junction nucleotides: 4. Germline V gene lookup returns CDR1 GITISATS and CDR2 ISYDGTV (reference sequence). This CDR3 spans 11 amino acids. CDR3 sequence (DNA): TGTGCCTTGTGGGTTAGTTATAAGAAACTCTTT. Amino acid sequence: CALWVSYKKLF.

This clone is medium-sized (0.01 to 0.1%) by share. The V call is TRGV4, the J call TRGJ1 or TRGJ2. TCRdb records no J gene; here it was assigned by comparing the DNA to germline. Germline lookup yields CDR1 EGSTGY and CDR2 YDSYTSSV. Trimming removed 4 bases from V and 0 bases from J; junction bases left unmatched: 3. The CDR3 loop spans 13 amino acids. DNA of the CDR3: TGTGCCACCTGGGAGGCGAATTATTATAAGAAACTCTTT. This encodes CATWEANYYKKLF.

Within the sample, this clone is medium-sized. The chain has TRGV2 and TRGJ1 or TRGJ2. No J gene is reported in TCRdb; it was inferred here by comparing the DNA with germline. The CDR3 length is 15 residues. J gave up 8 bases and V 0 bases, and 13 bases lay outside the gene matches. CDR1 is EGSNGY and CDR2 is YDSYNSKV in the germline V gene. CDR3 bases: TGTGCCACCTGGGACGGGCAGGAATTTTGGAATAAGAAACTCTTT. Translating gives CATWDGQEFWNKKLF.

The gene calls are TRGV8 and TRGJ1 or TRGJ2. No J gene was available from TCRdb, and it was assigned here by a germline match of the DNA. V gave up 0 bases and J gave up 10 bases; unmatched junction bases: 6. Germline V gives CDR1 VENAVY, CDR2 YDSYNSRV. The CDR3 is 12 residues long. This chain's CDR3 is CATWDRLIKKLF. The CDR3, as DNA: TGTGCCACCTGGGATAGGCTCATAAAGAAACTCTTT.

CDR3 DNA sequence: TGTGCCACCTGGGGGGGGGAGAAACTCTTT. It codes for CATWGGEKLF. This chain joins TRGV5 and TRGJ1 or TRGJ2. TCRdb records no J gene; here it was assigned by comparing the DNA to germline. V trimming: 5 bases; J trimming: 11 bases; junction bases outside the gene matches: 6. The CDR3 totals 10 residues. Germline loops: CDR1 VINAFY, CDR2 YDVSNSKD.

Comments on this clone: At one end, the junction sequence differs from germline, possibly due to a read error. The gene calls are TRGV10 and TRGJ1 or TRGJ2. TCRdb records no J gene; here it was assigned by comparing the DNA to germline. TRGV10 is an open reading frame whose function is uncertain. The CDR3 has 10 residues. The CDR3 is CAGLDYKKLF. The CDR3 DNA is TGCGCGGGATTGGATTATAAGAAACTCTTT.

Points on this clone: It is unclear where the CDR3 begins or ends on the DNA, so no DNA is shown, and the CDR3 is as TCRdb lists it. The V gene corresponds to TRGV4; no J gene was called. Germline V CDR1 and CDR2: EGSTGY, YDSYTSSV. The CDR3 sequence runs 26 residues, both termini included. CDR3 sequence: CATWDPAQLHALRIIIRNSLAVEQHF.

This clone came up a few times. This chain connects TRGV3 to TRGJ1 or TRGJ2. TCRdb does not report a J gene; here it was assigned by matching the DNA to germline references. J gave up 1 base and V 0 bases, and 6 bases lay outside the gene matches. This CDR3 is 15 amino acids long. CDR1 and CDR2 (germline): VTNTFY, YDVSTARD (reference sequence). CDR3 residues: CATWDRRQNYYKKLF. The CDR3, as DNA: TGTGCCACCTGGGACAGGCGACAAAATTATTATAAGAAACTCTTT.

By proportion, this clone is medium-sized. The chain employs TRGV2 and TRGJ1 or TRGJ2. Germline matching of the DNA provided the J gene here, since TCRdb leaves it blank. After removal of 0 bases from V and 6 bases from J, the junction contained 5 bases not matched to a gene. The CDR3 covers 13 residues. Per the germline V gene, CDR1 is EGSNGY and CDR2 is YDSYNSKV. As DNA, the CDR3 is TGTGCCACCTGGGACGGGCGCGTTTATAAGAAACTCTTT. Its protein is CATWDGRVYKKLF.

The chain employs TRGV8 and TRGJ1 or TRGJ2. TCRdb gives no J gene; it was assigned here by matching the DNA to germline. Germline loops: CDR1 VENAVY, CDR2 YDSYNSRV. Trimming removed 0 bases from V and 3 bases from J; junction bases left unmatched: 2. The length of the CDR3 is 13 residues. CDR3 amino acids: CATWDRFYYKKLF. CDR3 DNA: TGTGCCACCTGGGATAGGTTTTATTATAAGAAACTCTTT.

In its sample, this clone is medium-sized. No DNA is shown, since the ends of the CDR3 on it are uncertain; the CDR3 is the one TCRdb lists. The V gene is listed as TRGV11; no J gene was called. TRGV11 is reported as an ORF; its role is uncertain. The CDR3 is 17 amino acids long, termini counted. CDR3 residues: CTTVPAGLGPLYYKKLF.

This clone is medium-sized. V usage is TRGV4 and J usage is TRGJ1 or TRGJ2. TCRdb lists no J gene, so it was determined here by aligning the DNA to germline. The V segment lost 2 bases and the J segment 3 bases; nucleotides outside the gene matches: 4. This CDR3 contains 13 residues. CDR1 and CDR2 from the germline V gene are EGSTGY and YDSYTSSV. The CDR3 DNA is TGTGCCACCTGGGATGTTCTTTATTATAAGAAACTCTTT. This encodes CATWDVLYYKKLF.

This clone is medium-sized (0.01 to 0.1%) within its sample. The chain joins TRGV3 to TRGJP1. TCRdb carries no J gene annotation; the J gene was assigned here by matching the DNA with germline. Germline CDR1 reads VTNTFY; CDR2 reads YDVSTARD (reference sequence). The CDR3 runs 17 residues. CDR3 sequence reads: CTNRWLSGFNAGWFKIF. DNA for the CDR3: TGTACCAACAGGTGGTTGTCAGGGTTTAATGCAGGTTGGTTCAAGATATTT.

This clone is medium-sized by share. The chain combines TRGV10 with TRGJP1. The J gene was not available in TCRdb and was assigned here by matching the DNA to germline segments. TRGV10 is an ORF, and what it does is uncertain. With V trimmed by 8 bases and J by 8 bases, 0 bases remained unmatched. This CDR3 contains 10 residues. The CDR3 spells CAAWGWFKIF. The CDR3 coding sequence is TGTGCTGCGTGGGGTTGGTTCAAGATATTT.

This clone was observed a handful of times. V is TRGV3 and J is TRGJP2. Here the J gene was assigned by germline matching of the DNA, as TCRdb has none. This CDR3 spans 15 amino acids. Per the germline V gene, CDR1 is VTNTFY and CDR2 is YDVSTARD (reference sequence). V shed 3 bases, J shed 8 bases, and the junction held 12 bases outside the gene matches. CDR3 sequence reads: CATWDWGFRDWIKTF. CDR3 DNA sequence: TGTGCCACCTGGGACTGGGGTTTTCGGGATTGGATCAAGACGTTT.

CDR3 nucleotides: TGTGCTGCGTGGCCCCCAGATTATAAGAAACTCTTT. This codes for CAAWPPDYKKLF. This chain links TRGV10 with TRGJ1 or TRGJ2. TCRdb does not report a J gene; here it was assigned by matching the DNA to germline references. TRGV10 is labeled an ORF, and its function is uncertain. Germline trimming cut 8 bases from V and 5 bases from J; bases unmatched to any gene: 7. The CDR3 is 12 amino acids.

This clone is termed medium-sized. This chain joins TRGV10 and TRGJ1 or TRGJ2. Here the J gene came from matching the DNA to germline, since TCRdb omits it. TRGV10 is an ORF, with its function uncertain. Trimming took 8 bases from V and 0 from J; bases not matched to a gene: 5. There are 13 residues in the CDR3. CDR3 nucleotide sequence: TGTGCTGCGTGGGATCCGAATTATTATAAGAAACTCTTT. Amino acid sequence: CAAWDPNYYKKLF.

This clone is medium-sized within its sample. V is TRGV4 and J is TRGJ1 or TRGJ2. The J gene is not listed in TCRdb, so it was assigned here from a DNA match to germline. CDR1 and CDR2 from the germline V gene are EGSTGY and YDSYTSSV. V lost 0 bases to trimming and J lost 4 bases; unmatched junction nucleotides: 9. This CDR3 spans 15 amino acids. The chain's CDR3 is CATWDGAGLYYKKLF. The CDR3 DNA is TGTGCCACCTGGGATGGGGCGGGTTTATATTATAAGAAACTCTTT.